These 20 T cell receptor beta chains share one sample of origin, sequenced in a study of neurological immune-mediated disorders. TCRdb re-analysed the 5' RACE reads in MiXCR, keeping a single row per CDR3 protein. The sample lists over 55,000 distinct CDR3 sequences; approximately 11% were seen once. As for time point: longitudinal time-point 1 (baseline). The sample comprised PBMCs. The receptors here all came from a male donor with HTLV-1-associated myelopathy (HAM/TSP).

The table lists this clonotype with many counts. The chain combines TRBV7-9 with TRBJ1-1; TRBD1 aligns across 8 bases. The V segment lost 9 bases and the J segment 3 bases; nucleotides outside the gene matches: 18. Germline CDR1 SEHNR, CDR2 FQNEAQ (reference sequence). CDR3 length: 17 residues. This chain's CDR3 is CARDLQGAVGWHTEAFF. CDR3 nucleotide sequence: TGTGCCAGAGACCTTCAGGGGGCTGTCGGATGGCACACTGAAGCTTTCTTT.

This clonotype showed up many times. The chain employs TRBV7-2 and TRBJ1-4; D is undetermined. The germline V gene has CDR1 SGHTA and CDR2 FQGNSA. The CDR3 extends over 13 amino acids. V shed 1 base and J shed 8 bases, with 8 bases lying between them. The CDR3 DNA reads TGTGCCAGCAGCTTAGTCCTGAGGGAAAAACTGTTTTTT. Translated, it gives CASSLVLREKLFF.

This clonotype was recorded many times. The V call is TRBV4-3, the J call TRBJ1-1, with no clear D. This CDR3 is 14 amino acids long. Trimming shortened V by 4 bases and J by 1 base, and 10 bases separated the two germline ends. From germline, CDR1 is LGHNA and CDR2 YSLEER. The CDR3 region has the DNA TGCGCCAGCAGCCGGAGTACGAGGAACACTGAAGCTTTCTTT. It is translated as CASSRSTRNTEAFF.

J is TRBJ1-4 and V is TRBV2; D unclear. CDR3 length: 14 residues. Germline CDR1 SNHLY, CDR2 FYNNEI. V was shortened by 3 bases and J by 8 bases, with 13 bases between the two germline ends. The CDR3 loop is CASSDEQLVEKLFF. For the CDR3, the DNA is TGTGCCAGCAGTGACGAACAGTTGGTCGAAAAACTGTTTTTT.

This clonotype showed up many times. The V and J genes are TRBV27 and TRBJ1-5, with D perhaps TRBD1 (6 bases). CDR1 and CDR2 (germline): MNHEY, SMNVEV (reference sequence). The V end lost 6 bases, the J end lost 5 bases, and 11 bases lay between the germline ends. This CDR3 has 13 amino acids. CDR3 DNA: TGTGCCAGCAGGCGGGACACCTATCAGCCCCAGCATTTT. Translation gives CASRRDTYQPQHF.

In this sample, this clonotype turned up many times. This chain uses TRBV10-3 with TRBJ2-7, with TRBD2 as a possible D gene (7 bases). V shed 8 bases and J shed 0 bases, with 8 bases lying between them. The CDR3 has 12 residues. From germline, CDR1 is ENHRY and CDR2 SYGVKD. The CDR3 here is CAIAGASYEQYF. The CDR3 nucleotides read TGTGCCATCGCGGGGGCCTCCTACGAGCAGTACTTC.

In its sample, this clonotype was seen many times. The chain joins TRBV19 to TRBJ1-4; TRBD1 matches at 7 bases. The germline V gene has CDR1 LNHDA and CDR2 SQIVND (reference sequence). V gave up 10 bases and J gave up 0 bases; unmatched junction bases: 8. The CDR3 extends over 15 amino acids. The CDR3 DNA reads as TGTGCCACCTCCGGGACAGACGCAACTAATGAAAAACTGTTTTTT. This gives the protein CATSGTDATNEKLFF.

This clonotype was seen repeatedly, ten times or more. The gene calls are TRBV6-1 and TRBJ2-3, with D possibly called TRBD1 or TRBD2 (5 bases each). V lost 2 bases and J lost 2, with 8 bases in between. CDR3 length: 14 residues. CDR1 is MNHNS and CDR2 is SASEGT in the germline V gene. The DNA for the CDR3 is TGTGCCAGCAGTGAAAAGGGGACCACAGATACGCAGTATTTT. This encodes CASSEKGTTDTQYF.

This rearrangement joins TRBV7-2 to TRBJ2-1; 8 bases agree with TRBD2. The CDR3 has 12 amino acids. J lost 10 bases, V lost 6 bases, and 5 bases had no gene match. CDR1 SGHTA and CDR2 FQGNSA come from the germline V gene. The CDR3 DNA reads as TGTGCCAGCAGTTTCCCGGGGGGGGAGCAGTTCTTC. It yields the protein CASSFPGGEQFF.

This clonotype was seen many times. The gene calls are TRBV4-1 and TRBJ2-5; D gene unclear. Germline CDR1 reads MGHRA; CDR2 reads YSYEKL. V lost 2 bases and J 5 bases, leaving 15 bases between the germline ends. This CDR3 comprises 15 residues. The CDR3 protein is CASSQNQVGRETQYF. CDR3 coding DNA: TGCGCCAGCAGCCAAAATCAGGTCGGGCGTGAGACCCAGTACTTC.

This clonotype was seen many times. V and J are TRBV11-2 and TRBJ2-7, with 8 positions matching TRBD1. The CDR3 runs to 15 residues. The junction had 4 bases not matched to a gene; V was cut back by 0 bases and J by 3 bases. In germline, CDR1 is SGHAT, CDR2 FQNNGV. CDR3 sequence (DNA): TGTGCCAGCAGCTTAGACAGGGGGCTATTCTACGAGCAGTACTTC. Residues: CASSLDRGLFYEQYF.

This clonotype was detected many times. The rearrangement uses TRBV20-1 and TRBJ2-1; TRBD2 aligns across 12 bases. Germline V CDR1 and CDR2: DFQATT, SNEGSKA (reference sequence). J was trimmed by 4 bases and V by 3 bases; bases with no gene match: 4. The CDR3 length is 15 residues. As DNA, the CDR3 is TGCAGTGCTAGTCTCCTAGCGGGGGGGTACAATGAGCAGTTCTTC. Translating it yields CSASLLAGGYNEQFF.

At least ten counts were recorded for this clonotype. The gene calls are TRBV2 and TRBJ2-4; tentative D call: TRBD1 (7 bases). The CDR3 spans 14 residues. V lost 5 bases, J lost 3 bases, and 11 bases lay in between. Germline loops: CDR1 SNHLY, CDR2 FYNNEI. CDR3: CASSPQGGKNIQYF. CDR3 DNA: TGTGCCAGCAGTCCCCAGGGGGGCAAAAACATTCAGTACTTC.

This chain uses TRBV18 with TRBJ1-1; perhaps TRBD1 as D (6 bases). This CDR3 is built from 16 residues. Germline assignment: CDR1 KGHSH and CDR2 LQKENI. The V and J ends lost 3 bases and 0 bases respectively, with 14 bases between them. The CDR3 spells CASSPVGRGMNTEAFF. The CDR3 nucleotides read TGTGCCAGCTCACCTGTTGGCAGGGGCATGAACACTGAAGCTTTCTTT.

This clonotype occurred many times. This CDR3 reads CSVGPGQGGYNEQFF. The DNA for the CDR3 is TGCAGCGTTGGCCCCGGACAGGGGGGCTACAATGAGCAGTTCTTC. This chain connects TRBV29-1 to TRBJ2-1; 10 nucleotides line up with TRBD1. The CDR3 is made up of 15 amino acids. Trimming cost V 4 bases and J 3 bases; bases outside gene matches: 6. CDR1 is SQVTM, CDR2 ANQGSEA, per germline.

This clonotype was detected ten times or more. The V and J genes are TRBV6-5 and TRBJ1-4; 7 bases fit TRBD1. This CDR3 region has 14 residues. CDR1 and CDR2 (germline): MNHEY, SVGAGI. The V segment lost 2 bases and the J segment 8 bases; nucleotides outside the gene matches: 5. The CDR3 spells CASSYNGRGEKLFF. DNA of the CDR3: TGTGCCAGCAGTTACAACGGCAGGGGGGAAAAACTGTTTTTT.

At least ten counts were recorded for this clonotype. The chain uses TRBV27 and TRBJ2-3; tentative D call: TRBD2 (6 bases). Trimming removed 5 bases at V and 6 bases at J, with 15 bases between. The CDR3 has 14 amino acids. CDR1 is MNHEY and CDR2 is SMNVEV in the germline V gene (reference sequence). The CDR3 DNA follows: TGTGCCAGCAGTCCAGGGACTGGGTTCGATACGCAGTATTTT. It translates to CASSPGTGFDTQYF.

This clonotype appeared many times. V and J are TRBV5-1 and TRBJ2-3, with D possibly called TRBD1 or TRBD2 (5 bases each). This CDR3 has 14 amino acids. With 7 bases removed from V and 5 bases from J, the gap between germline ends came to 17 bases. The germline gives CDR1 SGHRS, CDR2 YFSETQ. CDR3 DNA sequence: TGCGCCAGCGTCGGGACCGCGAGAGGAGATACGCAGTATTTT. Translating it yields CASVGTARGDTQYF.

A word on this clonotype: The junction and the germline gene differ at one end; a read error may be behind it. V usage is TRBV12-3 or TRBV12-4 and J usage is TRBJ2-2; the D is unclear. This CDR3 contains 12 residues. CDR3 sequence reads: CARSLGTGELFF. The CDR3 DNA reads TGTGCCAGAAGTTTGGGCACCGGGGAGCTGTTTTTT.

This clonotype occurred many times. This chain joins TRBV28 and TRBJ2-2; D possibly uses TRBD1 or TRBD2 (5 bases each). With 6 bases removed from V and 0 bases from J, the gap between germline ends came to 14 bases. CDR1 and CDR2 (germline): MDHEN, SYDVKM. The CDR3 length is 16 residues. CDR3 coding DNA: TGTGCCAGCAGGAAATCCGGGACGGCGAACACCGGGGAGCTGTTTTTT. Encoded protein: CASRKSGTANTGELFF.